The 6 T cell receptor beta chains below come from one sample, sequenced in a study of T cells after yellow fever vaccination. TCRdb analysed the 5' RACE reads with MiXCR anew, one entry per CDR3 protein. Among 230,000 or so distinct CDR3 sequences listed, around 3.5% were seen once. The source material was PBMCs, sampled 15 days after the yellow fever booster vaccination. These receptors were obtained from a man between 18 and 35 years old who received the YFV17D yellow fever vaccine.

The sample holds many counts of this clonotype. A much larger clone sits a single nucleotide away, making a read error possible. The genes are TRBV7-9 and TRBJ2-4, with 7 bases matching TRBD2. Germline V CDR1 and CDR2: SEHNR, FQNEAQ (reference sequence). Trimming removed 1 base from V and 4 bases from J; junction bases left unmatched: 4. The CDR3 has 15 amino acids. CDR3 DNA: TGTGCCAGCAGCTTAGTGCAGCGGGAAAAAAACATTCAGTACTTC. It specifies CASSLVQREKNIQYF.

This clonotype occurred many times. The chain is built from TRBV5-1 and TRBJ1-2; D not resolved. The germline V gene encodes CDR1 SGHRS and CDR2 YFSETQ. The V end lost 2 bases, the J end lost 3 bases, and 17 bases lay between the germline ends. This CDR3 comprises 16 residues. This chain's CDR3 is CASSFSSGPADYGYTF. In DNA, the CDR3 is TGCGCCAGCAGCTTTTCCTCCGGTCCAGCAGACTATGGCTACACCTTC.

This clonotype appeared many times. This chain joins TRBV11-2 and TRBJ2-3; 10 nucleotides align to TRBD2. V trimming: 2 bases; J trimming: 8 bases; junction bases outside the gene matches: 16. From germline, CDR1 is SGHAT and CDR2 FQNNGV. This CDR3 region has 18 residues. The CDR3 here is CASSLSPRLSGGASTQYF. CDR3 DNA: TGTGCCAGCAGCTTATCCCCCCGACTAAGCGGGGGGGCCTCTACGCAGTATTTT.

In its sample, this clonotype was seen many times. V and J are TRBV20-1 and TRBJ2-1; TRBD2 matches at 11 bases. The CDR3 sequence is 14 residues long. From germline, CDR1 is DFQATT and CDR2 SNEGSKA (reference sequence). The V and J ends lost 1 base and 7 bases, in that order; junction bases with no gene match: 3. The CDR3 coding sequence is TGCAGTGCTAGAGTGGCTAGCGGGGGGAATGAGCAGTTCTTC. Translated: CSARVASGGNEQFF.

This clonotype was seen repeatedly, ten times or more. This rearrangement joins TRBV7-9 to TRBJ1-3, with D tentatively TRBD1 (5 bases). V gave up 7 bases and J gave up 0 bases, with 19 bases separating them. From germline, CDR1 is SEHNR and CDR2 FQNEAQ (reference sequence). CDR3 size: 17 residues. CDR3 sequence reads: CASTLTGGSFSGNTIYF. The CDR3 nucleotides are TGTGCCAGCACCCTTACGGGGGGGAGCTTCTCTGGAAACACCATATATTTT.

This clonotype was counted between two and nine times. The chain is built from TRBV19 and TRBJ2-2; 10 nucleotides match TRBD1. Germline V CDR1 and CDR2: LNHDA, SQIVND (reference sequence). V lost 3 bases and J lost 3; bases outside the gene matches: 1. This CDR3 comprises 15 residues. CDR3 in amino acids: CASSMDRGDTGELFF. As DNA, the CDR3 is TGTGCCAGTAGTATGGACAGGGGGGACACCGGGGAGCTGTTTTTT.